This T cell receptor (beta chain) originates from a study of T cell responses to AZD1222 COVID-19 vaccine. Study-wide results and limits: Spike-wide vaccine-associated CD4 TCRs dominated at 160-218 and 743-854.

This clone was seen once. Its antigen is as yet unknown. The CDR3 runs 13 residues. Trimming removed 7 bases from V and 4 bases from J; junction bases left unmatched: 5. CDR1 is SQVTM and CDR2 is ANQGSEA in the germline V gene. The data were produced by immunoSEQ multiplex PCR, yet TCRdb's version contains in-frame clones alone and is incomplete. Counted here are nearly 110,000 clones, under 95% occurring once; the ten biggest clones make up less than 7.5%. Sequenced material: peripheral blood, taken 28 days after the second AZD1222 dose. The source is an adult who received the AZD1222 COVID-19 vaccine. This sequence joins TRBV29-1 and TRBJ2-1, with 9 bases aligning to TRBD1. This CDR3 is CSAGQGFYNEQFF. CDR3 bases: TGCAGCGCGGGACAGGGTTTTTACAATGAGCAGTTCTTC.